This entry describes one T cell receptor beta chain. Its matching antigen is unknown. Each CDR3 protein is one row after TCRdb ran MiXCR on the 5' RACE reads. The repertoire includes about 480,000 distinct CDR3 sequences, 14% of them detected once, and 0.4% to 0.55% sits in the top ten. This sample is drawn from a study of identical twins. Trimming removed 9 bases from V and 3 bases from J; junction bases left unmatched: 11. Germline V gene data show CDR1 as ENHRY and CDR2 as SYGVKD. The CDR3 length is 15 residues. Study outcomes and limitations: Possibly, invariant MAIT and iNKT cells partly confounded zero-insertion analyses.

The sample was also linked to a second study, of yellow fever vaccine responses in identical twins.

The TCR sequence derives from a woman younger than 30 in good health. Sequencing was carried out using CD4+ T cells sorted from blood. The chain combines TRBV10-3 with TRBJ2-7; 10 nucleotides align to TRBD2. CDR3: CAMGGAGGIYYEQYF. In nucleotides, the CDR3 is TGTGCCATGGGGGGAGCGGGAGGGATATACTACGAGCAGTACTTC.